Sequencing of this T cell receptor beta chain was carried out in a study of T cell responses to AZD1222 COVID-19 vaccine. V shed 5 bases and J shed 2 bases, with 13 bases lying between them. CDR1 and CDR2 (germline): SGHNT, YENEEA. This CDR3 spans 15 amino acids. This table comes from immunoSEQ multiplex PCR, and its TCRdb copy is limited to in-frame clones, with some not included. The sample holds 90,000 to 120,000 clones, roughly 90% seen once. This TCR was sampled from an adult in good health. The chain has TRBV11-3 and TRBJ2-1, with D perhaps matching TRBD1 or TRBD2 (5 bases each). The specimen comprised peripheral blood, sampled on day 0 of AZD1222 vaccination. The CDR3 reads CASSARDGAYNEQFF. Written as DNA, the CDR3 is TGTGCCAGCAGCGCCCGGGACGGAGCCTACAATGAGCAGTTCTTC.